Listed here are 13 T cell receptor beta chains from one sample, sequenced in a study of naive and memory T cell subsets (dated by TCRdb to about 2017). Antigen specificity for these receptors is unknown. The library was built by means of UMI-ligation and nested PCR. Sequenced using an Illumina MiSeq. The beta constant-region primer consisted of an equimolar mixture of two oligonucleotides that together covered TRBC1 and TRBC2. The ligated cDNA went through four rounds of PCR with nested alpha and beta constant-region primers together with the SP2 primer. TCRdb trimmed the raw reads at Q25, called clones with MiXCR and kept productive beta chains. For every CDR3 protein sequence, its rows merge into one entry that carries the most common genes and DNA. The sample profile shows more than 120,000 distinct CDR3 sequences; approximately 20% of them were found once. Around 0.63% of the sample goes to the ten largest clones.

The full study reports these points: A few larger clonotypes were present in naive repertoires, particularly the CD8 repertoires, and these clonotypes were possibly memory cells re-expressing CD45RA.

Sequenced sample: naive CD8+ T cells from blood. The cell subset or site label of this sample denotes: naive T cells, CD45RA high CD27+. These TCRs come from a human donor in good health.

In this sample, this clonotype turned up many times. The genes are TRBV20-1 and TRBJ2-7; no firm D call. The CDR3 has 11 amino acids. Trimming took 2 bases from V and 5 from J, leaving 7 bases between them. CDR1 DFQATT and CDR2 SNEGSKA come from the germline V gene (reference sequence). In DNA, the CDR3 is TGCAGTGCTAGAAACCCGAACGAGCAGTACTTC. Its protein product is CSARNPNEQYF.

This clonotype was counted only a few times. As DNA, the CDR3 is TGTGCCAGCGGTCCGGGGGCCTTCAGGTCTGGGGCCAACGTCCTGACTTTC. Protein sequence: CASGPGAFRSGANVLTF. The chain is built from TRBV5-6 and TRBJ2-6; D may be TRBD1 or TRBD2 (6 bases each). There are 17 residues in the CDR3. CDR1 and CDR2 (germline): SGHDT, YYEEEE. The germline V and J ends were trimmed by 7 bases and 1 base, with 18 bases remaining between them.

A few counts support this clonotype. The chain employs TRBV20-1 and TRBJ1-4; D ambiguous. The CDR3 totals 16 residues. V was trimmed by 0 bases and J by 5 bases, leaving 16 bases between them. The germline gives CDR1 DFQATT, CDR2 SNEGSKA (reference sequence). This chain's CDR3 is CSARDWPAGSNEKLFF. As DNA, the CDR3 is TGCAGTGCTAGAGACTGGCCGGCGGGATCGAATGAAAAACTGTTTTTT.

J is TRBJ2-7 and V is TRBV4-1; D gene uncertain. CDR3 length: 17 residues. Germline V lookup: CDR1 MGHRA, CDR2 YSYEKL. Trimming left V 1 base short and J 2 bases short, with 18 bases between. The CDR3 DNA is TGCGCCAGCAGCCAAGTCATCGGTGCGAAGGTTACCTACGAGCAGTACTTC. It encodes CASSQVIGAKVTYEQYF.

The genes are TRBV2 and TRBJ2-7; 11 positions agree with TRBD2. Germline trimming cut 4 bases from V and 4 bases from J; bases unmatched to any gene: 3. Germline lookup yields CDR1 SNHLY and CDR2 FYNNEI. This CDR3 has 14 amino acids. In nucleotides, the CDR3 is TGTGCCAGCAGTGGACTAGCGGGGTTTTACGAGCAGTACTTC. Translated, it gives CASSGLAGFYEQYF.

At least ten counts were recorded for this clonotype. The chain uses TRBV5-1 and TRBJ2-7; TRBD2 aligns across 12 bases. Germline CDR1 reads SGHRS; CDR2 reads YFSETQ. V lost 7 bases, J lost 2 bases, and 7 bases stayed unmatched. This CDR3 is built from 15 residues. The CDR3 DNA reads TGCGCCAGCTCTAGCGGGAGGGGCCTTACCTACGAGCAGTACTTC. Amino acid sequence: CASSSGRGLTYEQYF.

J is TRBJ2-5 and V is TRBV5-6, with TRBD1 as a possible D gene (5 bases). CDR1 and CDR2 from the germline V gene are SGHDT and YYEEEE. The CDR3 is made up of 14 amino acids. V was trimmed by 1 base and J by 4 bases, leaving 11 bases between them. The CDR3 spells CASSLSAGPETQYF. In nucleotides, the CDR3 is TGTGCCAGCAGCTTGTCCGCAGGGCCAGAGACCCAGTACTTC.

This clonotype has just a few counts. The chain is built from TRBV9 and TRBJ1-3; the D is unclear. Germline V gene lookup returns CDR1 SGDLS and CDR2 YYNGEE. V was clipped by 2 bases and J by 2 bases, with 14 bases between them. This CDR3 spans 16 amino acids. The CDR3 DNA sequence: TGTGCCAGCAGCGTCTCCGAAACCGATGCTGGAAACACCATATATTTT. This translates into CASSVSETDAGNTIYF.

This clonotype was seen a few times. V gene TRBV28 combines with J gene TRBJ2-5; perhaps TRBD2 as D (5 bases). This CDR3 comprises 16 residues. The germline CDR1 and CDR2 sequences are MDHEN and SYDVKM. Trimming took 2 bases from V and 1 from J, leaving 14 bases between them. The CDR3 nucleotides read TGTGCCAGCAGTTTAGGGCACGAAGGGAGCCAAGAGACCCAGTACTTC. Its translation: CASSLGHEGSQETQYF.

This clonotype has only a few counts. The chain carries TRBV7-8 and TRBJ2-6; D might be TRBD2 (5 bases). CDR3 length: 21 amino acids. The V end was cut by 1 base, the J end by 0 bases, with 22 bases between. The germline gives CDR1 SGHVS, CDR2 FQNEAQ. This chain's CDR3 is CASSLVLVDGVRDSGANVLTF. In nucleotides, the CDR3 is TGTGCCAGCAGCTTAGTCCTCGTCGACGGGGTTAGGGACTCTGGGGCCAACGTCCTGACTTTC.

The V gene is TRBV21-1, the J gene TRBJ2-7. TRBV21-1 is deemed a pseudogene. The CDR3 totals 13 residues. Written as DNA, the CDR3 is TGTGCCAGCAGCCCGGAGTGGCCCTACGAGCAGTACTTC. This codes for CASSPEWPYEQYF.

This clonotype has just a few counts. This chain uses TRBV28 with TRBJ2-3; D may be TRBD1 or TRBD2 (5 bases each). The V and J ends lost 6 bases and 0 bases respectively, with 16 bases between them. CDR1 and CDR2 (germline): MDHEN, SYDVKM. The CDR3 loop spans 16 amino acids. This CDR3 is CASSSETGPSTDTQYF. In DNA, the CDR3 is TGTGCCAGCAGCTCGGAGACGGGACCTAGCACAGATACGCAGTATTTT.

This clonotype has more than one count but fewer than ten. The chain is built from TRBV11-2 and TRBJ1-4, with a possible D match to TRBD1 (5 bases). The V end lost 0 bases, the J end lost 3 bases, and 8 bases lay between the germline ends. Germline assignment: CDR1 SGHAT and CDR2 FQNNGV. The CDR3 totals 15 residues. The CDR3 here is CASSLDLRANEKLFF. DNA for the CDR3: TGTGCCAGCAGCTTAGATCTCAGGGCTAATGAAAAACTGTTTTTT.